The sequence of this TCR beta chain was determined in a study of blood T cell repertoires in COVID-19. The protocol was immunoSEQ multiplex PCR, while the TCRdb copy is restricted to in-frame clones and leaves out a portion. In the table there are about 360,000 clones, around 90% of which are singletons. Germline V gene lookup returns CDR1 SEHNR and CDR2 FQNEAQ (reference sequence). The V segment lost 5 bases and the J segment 5 bases; nucleotides outside the gene matches: 8. This CDR3 comprises 15 residues. This clone was observed a few times. The sequence derives from a middle-aged woman with acute COVID-19. This chain uses TRBV7-9 with TRBJ1-4; TRBD1 matches 7 bases. Material: PBMCs or T cells enriched from blood (not recorded which). The CDR3 loop reads CASSKTGTENEKLFF. The CDR3 nucleotides read TGTGCCAGCAGCAAGACCGGGACAGAAAATGAAAAACTGTTTTTT. Full variable domain (outside the CDR3, taken from reference TRBV7-9 and TRBJ1-4): DTGVSQNPRHKITKRGQNVTFRCDPISEHNRLYWYRQTLGQGPEFLTYFQNEAQLEKSRLLSDRFSAERPKGSFSTLEIQRTEQGDSAMYLCASSKTGTENEKLFFGSGTQLSVL.